The clone carrying this TCR beta chain turned up a few times. Its antigen is as yet unknown. Combining a sample-barcoded 5' primer with a J-beta primer mix, a second PCR ran for roughly 6 to 12 cycles. Tags on each cDNA molecule came from a template-switch adaptor with 12 random nucleotides. TCRdb itself ran the 5' RACE reads through MiXCR, one entry per CDR3 protein. The table records more than 450,000 distinct CDR3 sequences, approximately 26% of them present only once. These data are taken from a study of blood T cells in healthy people across ages. Study results and caveats: Long-lived donors had more naive CD4+ cells and higher diversity than aged donors.

CDR3 length: 12 amino acids. The germline V and J ends were trimmed by 7 bases and 1 base, with 7 bases remaining between them. Germline lookup yields CDR1 MDHEN and CDR2 SYDVKM. The data were also submitted as part of a second study, on T cells of mothers and their children. As reported in that work: In cDNA synthesis, all of the extracted RNA was used at about 1.6 ug per 15 ul.

The clonotype was recovered from a boy aged 2 to 10 in good health. J is TRBJ2-5 and V is TRBV28; TRBD1 is a possible D gene (5 bases). Sequencing used blood. The CDR3 protein is CASTQGQETQYF. CDR3 nucleotides: TGTGCCAGCACCCAGGGCCAAGAGACCCAGTACTTC.